The rows below give T cell receptor beta chains drawn from one sample of a study of shared clonotypes between healthy human individuals. Sequencing used immunoSEQ multiplex PCR; TCRdb keeps in-frame clones, though not all of them. Of millions of clones listed, roughly nine tenths were seen once; the top ten hold around 0.15%. Sequencing was carried out using naive CD4+ T cells sorted from blood. Receptors originate from a man in his late teens or twenties in good health. Each CDR3 is given with its conserved first and last residue. A D gene is named only where the DNA matches it firmly. Only part of the rows carry a size: once, few, many, or a class if the clone is expanded.

CDR3nt	CDR3aa	v_gene	abundance	d_gene	j_gene
TGTGCCAGCAAACAGGGGTTGAATGAAAAACTGTTTTTT	CASKQGLNEKLFF	TRBV28	-	TRBD1	TRBJ1-4
TGCGCCAGCAGCTTGGGGGACAGAACTTCACCCCTCCACTTT	CASSLGDRTSPLHF	TRBV5-1	-	TRBD1	TRBJ1-6
TGTGCCAGCAGTGTACTAGCGGGAGGTTCCTACGAGCAGTACTTC	CASSVLAGGSYEQYF	TRBV6-6	-	TRBD2	TRBJ2-7
TGTGCCAGTAGTGGGGGATGGGCGAACGGCAATCAGCCCCAGCATTTT	CASSGGWANGNQPQHF	TRBV19	-	-	TRBJ1-5
TGTGCCAGCAGCTTGGGTGCCGGGGCAGGGAAACTGTTTTTT	CASSLGAGAGKLFF	TRBV5-4	-	-	TRBJ1-4
TGTGCCAGAGACCGGGACAGGGGATTTAATGAAAAACTGTTTTTT	CARDRDRGFNEKLFF	TRBV6-1	-	TRBD1	TRBJ1-4
TGCGCCAGCAGCCAAGTTGAGGCCTACGAGCAGTACTTC	CASSQVEAYEQYF	TRBV4-1	-	-	TRBJ2-7
TGTGCCAGCAGCTTATCCACAGCTATTTACGAGCAGTACTTC	CASSLSTAIYEQYF	TRBV7-4	-	-	TRBJ2-7
TGTGCCATCAGTACAGGGGGCTACGAGCAGTACTTC	CAISTGGYEQYF	TRBV10-3	-	TRBD1	TRBJ2-7
TGTGCCAGCAGGGGGACAGCAGACAATGAGCAGTTCTTC	CASRGTADNEQFF	TRBV28	-	TRBD1	TRBJ2-1
TGTGCCGGCTTGGGGGGGGCTAACTATGGCTACACCTTC	CAGLGGANYGYTF	TRBV30	-	-	TRBJ1-2
TGTGCCATCAGACCGGGACAGGGGTACCAAGAGACCCAGTACTTC	CAIRPGQGYQETQYF	TRBV10-3	-	TRBD1	TRBJ2-5
TGTGCCAGCAGCCCCGGGACAGGCCGTGGGGAGACCCAGTACTTC	CASSPGTGRGETQYF	TRBV7-2	-	TRBD1	TRBJ2-5
TGCGCCAGCAGCTTGGGCCCCACTAGCGGTTTTGAGACCCAGTACTTC	CASSLGPTSGFETQYF	TRBV5-1	-	TRBD2	TRBJ2-5
TGTGCCAGCAGTACCAACGGGGACAGGGAAGGAAGTGGCTACACCTTC	CASSTNGDREGSGYTF	TRBV28	-	TRBD1	TRBJ1-2
TGCAGTGTAGGTCCCGGGTCCGAGCAGTACTTC	CSVGPGSEQYF	TRBV20-1	-	-	TRBJ2-7
TGTGCCAGCAGGGTACGAGGGCCCGGGGAGCTGTTTTTT	CASRVRGPGELFF	TRBV6-5	-	-	TRBJ2-2
TGCGCCAGCAGCTTGTGGGGGCAGTCGGGAGCGGGTGAAAACATTCAGTACTTC	CASSLWGQSGAGENIQYF	TRBV5-1	-	-	TRBJ2-4
TGTGCCAGTAGCCGGAGGCCTAGCGGGGGATTCAGCTCCTACAATGAGCAGTTCTTC	CASSRRPSGGFSSYNEQFF	TRBV19	-	TRBD2	TRBJ2-1
TGTGCCAGCAGTTACTCCGTTATCAGGAGCTCCTACGAGCAGTACTTC	CASSYSVIRSSYEQYF	TRBV6-5	-	-	TRBJ2-7
TGCGCCAGCAGCCAAGATAGTTGGACAGGGGGGAATCAGCCCCAGCATTTT	CASSQDSWTGGNQPQHF	TRBV4-1	-	TRBD1	TRBJ1-5
TGCGCCAGCAGCTCAGAGGGAGGGATAGTGGAGACCCAGTACTTC	CASSSEGGIVETQYF	TRBV5-1	once	TRBD2	TRBJ2-5
TGTGCCAGTAGCCACGGGACTAGCGATACCTACGAGCAGTACTTC	CASSHGTSDTYEQYF	TRBV19	-	TRBD2	TRBJ2-7
TGTGCCAGCAGCTTGGGGACTAACACGTACTTC	CASSLGTNTYF	TRBV7-9	-	TRBD2	TRBJ2-7
TGTGCCAGTGGGCGGGGGGGGGACAATGAGCAGTTCTTC	CASGRGGDNEQFF	TRBV6-5	-	TRBD2	TRBJ2-1
TGTGCCAGCAGCTTAGAGGCTAGCGGATCCTCCTACGAGCAGTACTTC	CASSLEASGSSYEQYF	TRBV7-9	-	TRBD2	TRBJ2-7
TGCGCCAGCAGCCCGGATGGCCTTAAATACGAGCAGTACTTC	CASSPDGLKYEQYF	TRBV5-1	-	-	TRBJ2-7
TGTGCCAGCAGTTATCTTTACGAGCAGTACTTC	CASSYLYEQYF	TRBV6-5	-	-	TRBJ2-7
TGCGCCAGCAGCCCGGGACAGGGGGCTTTCTACGAGCAGTACTTC	CASSPGQGAFYEQYF	TRBV5-1	-	TRBD1	TRBJ2-7
TGTGCCAGCACCCCCCACGTGACAAACATTCAGTACTTC	CASTPHVTNIQYF	TRBV6-6	-	-	TRBJ2-4
TGCGCCAGCAGCATCTCCGGGACTAGCGGCACAGATACGCAGTATTTT	CASSISGTSGTDTQYF	TRBV5-1	-	TRBD2	TRBJ2-3
TGTGCCAGCAGTGAAGCGCGCCTAGCGGGAGATCGGGAGCAGTTCTTC	CASSEARLAGDREQFF	TRBV2	-	TRBD2	TRBJ2-1
TGTGCCACAAGGACAGGGCCAAACACACAGGACTATGGCTACACCTTC	CATRTGPNTQDYGYTF	TRBV19	-	TRBD1	TRBJ1-2
TGCGCCAGCAGCTCACTCGGGACAGGGGGGCCCACCGGGGAGCTGTTTTTT	CASSSLGTGGPTGELFF	TRBV5-1	-	TRBD1	TRBJ2-2
TGTGCCAGCTCATGGGGGACAGACGACGGTTGGGAGACCCAGTACTTC	CASSWGTDDGWETQYF	TRBV9	-	TRBD1	TRBJ2-5
TGTGCCATCAGTGATCAAGCGTCTATCTATAATTCACCCCTCCACTTT	CAISDQASIYNSPLHF	TRBV10-3	-	-	TRBJ1-6
TGCAGCGTTACCGACACTACCATAATGAACACTGAAGCTTTCTTT	CSVTDTTIMNTEAFF	TRBV29-1	-	-	TRBJ1-1